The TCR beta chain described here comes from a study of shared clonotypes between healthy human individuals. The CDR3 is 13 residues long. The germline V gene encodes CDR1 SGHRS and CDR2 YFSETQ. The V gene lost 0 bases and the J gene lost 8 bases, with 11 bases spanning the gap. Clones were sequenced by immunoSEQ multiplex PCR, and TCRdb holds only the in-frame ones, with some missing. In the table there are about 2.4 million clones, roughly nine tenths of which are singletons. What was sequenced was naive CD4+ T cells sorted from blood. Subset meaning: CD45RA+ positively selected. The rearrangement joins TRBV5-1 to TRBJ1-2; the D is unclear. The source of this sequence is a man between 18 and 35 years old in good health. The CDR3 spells CASSLAEGLGYTF. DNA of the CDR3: TGCGCCAGCAGCTTGGCCGAAGGGTTAGGCTACACCTTC.